Reported below is one T cell receptor beta chain. These data come from a study of CD8 T cells in Susac syndrome. Roughly 0.45 to 1 ug RNA was reverse transcribed with random hexamers. TCRdb reprocessed the immunoSEQ multiplex PCR reads with MiXCR, giving one entry per CDR3 protein. The sample has more than 200,000 distinct CDR3 sequences, 94% seen once. The germline V gene encodes CDR1 SNHLY and CDR2 FYNNEI. This CDR3 is 13 amino acids long. Unmatched junction bases numbered 6, after V lost 5 bases and J lost 10 bases. This receptor was obtained from a human donor with Susac syndrome. Sequencing was performed on CD4+ T cells from PBMCs. The rearrangement links TRBV2 to TRBJ2-1; 9 bases fit TRBD1. CDR3 protein: CASSPGQGREQFF. The CDR3 bases are TGTGCCAGCAGTCCGGGACAGGGCAGGGAGCAGTTCTTC.